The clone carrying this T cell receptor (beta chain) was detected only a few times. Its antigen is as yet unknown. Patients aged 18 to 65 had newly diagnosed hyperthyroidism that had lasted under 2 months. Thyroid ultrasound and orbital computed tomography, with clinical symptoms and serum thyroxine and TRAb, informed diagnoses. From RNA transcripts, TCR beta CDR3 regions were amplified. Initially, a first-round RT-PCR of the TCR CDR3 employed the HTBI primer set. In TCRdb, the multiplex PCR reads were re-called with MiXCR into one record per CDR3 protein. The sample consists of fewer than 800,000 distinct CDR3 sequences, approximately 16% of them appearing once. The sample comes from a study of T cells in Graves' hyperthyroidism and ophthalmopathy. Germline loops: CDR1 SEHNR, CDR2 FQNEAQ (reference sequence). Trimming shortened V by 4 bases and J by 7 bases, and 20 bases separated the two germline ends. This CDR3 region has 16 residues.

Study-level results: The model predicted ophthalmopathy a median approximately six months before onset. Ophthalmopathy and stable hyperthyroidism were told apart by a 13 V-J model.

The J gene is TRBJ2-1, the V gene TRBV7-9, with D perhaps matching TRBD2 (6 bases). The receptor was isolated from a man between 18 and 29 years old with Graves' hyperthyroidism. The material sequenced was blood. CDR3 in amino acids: CASSSRRRALGNEQFF. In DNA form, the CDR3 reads TGTGCCAGCAGCTCCCGGCGGAGGGCCCTAGGGAATGAGCAGTTCTTC.